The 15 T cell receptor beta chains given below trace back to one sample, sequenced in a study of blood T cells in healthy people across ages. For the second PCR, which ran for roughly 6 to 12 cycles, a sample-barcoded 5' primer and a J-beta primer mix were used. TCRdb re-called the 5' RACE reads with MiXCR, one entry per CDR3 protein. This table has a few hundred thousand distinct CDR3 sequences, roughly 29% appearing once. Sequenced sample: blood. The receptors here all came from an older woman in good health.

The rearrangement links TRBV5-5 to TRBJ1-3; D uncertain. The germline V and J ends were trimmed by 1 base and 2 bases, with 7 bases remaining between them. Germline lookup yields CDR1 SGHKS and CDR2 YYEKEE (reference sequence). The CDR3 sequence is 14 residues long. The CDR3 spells CASSLWGPGNTIYF. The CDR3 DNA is TGTGCCAGCAGCTTGTGGGGTCCTGGAAACACCATATATTTT.

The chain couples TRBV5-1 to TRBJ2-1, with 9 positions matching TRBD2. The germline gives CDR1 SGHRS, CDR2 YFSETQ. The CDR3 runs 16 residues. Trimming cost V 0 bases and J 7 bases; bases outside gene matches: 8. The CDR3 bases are TGCGCCAGCAGCTTGGGCGGGGGGGCCAGAGGAAATGAGCAGTTCTTC. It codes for CASSLGGGARGNEQFF.

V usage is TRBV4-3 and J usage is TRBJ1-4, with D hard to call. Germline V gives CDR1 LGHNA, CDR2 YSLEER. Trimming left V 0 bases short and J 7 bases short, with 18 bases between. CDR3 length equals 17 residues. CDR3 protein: CASSQDRGSAGGEKLFF. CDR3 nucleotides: TGCGCCAGCAGCCAAGACCGTGGGTCCGCCGGAGGTGAAAAACTGTTTTTT.

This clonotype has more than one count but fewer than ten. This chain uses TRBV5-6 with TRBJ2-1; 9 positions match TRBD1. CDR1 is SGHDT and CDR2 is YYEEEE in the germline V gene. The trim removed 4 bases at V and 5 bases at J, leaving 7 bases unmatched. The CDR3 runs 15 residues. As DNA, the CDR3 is TGTGCCAGCAGCCCCCGGGACAGGGCAAACAATGAGCAGTTCTTC. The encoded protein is CASSPRDRANNEQFF. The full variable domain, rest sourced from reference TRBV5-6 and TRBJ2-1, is DAGVTQSPTHLIKTRGQQVTLRCSPKSGHDTVSWYQQALGQGPQFIFQYYEEEERQRGNFPDRFSGHQFPNYSSELNVNALLLGDSALYLCASSPRDRANNEQFFGPGTRLTVL.

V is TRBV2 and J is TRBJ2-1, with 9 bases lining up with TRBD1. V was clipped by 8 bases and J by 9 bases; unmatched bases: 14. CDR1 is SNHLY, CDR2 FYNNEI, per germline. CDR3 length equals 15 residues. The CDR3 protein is CASRTAGQGISEQFF. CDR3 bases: TGTGCCAGCCGGACGGCGGGACAGGGAATAAGTGAGCAGTTCTTC.

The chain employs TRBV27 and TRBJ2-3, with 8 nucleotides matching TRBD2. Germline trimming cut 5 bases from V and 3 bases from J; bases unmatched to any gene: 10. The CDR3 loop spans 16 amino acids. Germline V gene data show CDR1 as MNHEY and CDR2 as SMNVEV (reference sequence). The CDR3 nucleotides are TGTGCCAGCAGTCCAGCGGTCGGGGGGGCTACAGATACGCAGTATTTT. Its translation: CASSPAVGGATDTQYF.

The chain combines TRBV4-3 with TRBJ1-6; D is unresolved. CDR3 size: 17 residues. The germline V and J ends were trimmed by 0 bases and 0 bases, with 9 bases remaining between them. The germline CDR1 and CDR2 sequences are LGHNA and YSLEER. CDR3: CASSQDGRSSYNSPLHF. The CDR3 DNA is TGCGCCAGCAGCCAAGATGGGCGGAGCTCCTATAATTCACCCCTCCACTTT.

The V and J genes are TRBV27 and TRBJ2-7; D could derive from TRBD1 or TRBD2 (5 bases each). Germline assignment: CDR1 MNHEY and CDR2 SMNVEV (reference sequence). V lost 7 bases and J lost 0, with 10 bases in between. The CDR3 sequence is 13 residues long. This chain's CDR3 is CASKRDGSYEQYF. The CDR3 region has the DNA TGTGCCAGCAAAAGGGACGGCTCCTACGAGCAGTACTTC.

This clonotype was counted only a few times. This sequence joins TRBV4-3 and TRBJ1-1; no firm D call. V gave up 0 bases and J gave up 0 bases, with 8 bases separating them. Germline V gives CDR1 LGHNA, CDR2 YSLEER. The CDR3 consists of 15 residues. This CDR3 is CASSQDGTLNTEAFF. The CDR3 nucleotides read TGCGCCAGCAGCCAAGACGGCACGTTGAACACTGAAGCTTTCTTT.

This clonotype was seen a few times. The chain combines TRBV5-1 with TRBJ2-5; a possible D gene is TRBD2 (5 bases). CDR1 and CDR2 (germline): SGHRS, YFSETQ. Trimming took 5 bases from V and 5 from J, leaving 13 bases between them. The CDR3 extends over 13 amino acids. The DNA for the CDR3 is TGCGCCAGCAGACTAGGAGATACGGAGACCCAGTACTTC. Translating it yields CASRLGDTETQYF.

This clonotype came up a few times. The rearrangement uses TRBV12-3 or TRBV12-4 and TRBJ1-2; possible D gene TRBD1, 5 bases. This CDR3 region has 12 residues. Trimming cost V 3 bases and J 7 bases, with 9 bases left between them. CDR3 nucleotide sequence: TGTGCCAGCAGTTTGCGCGGGGGTGGCTACACCTTC. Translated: CASSLRGGGYTF.

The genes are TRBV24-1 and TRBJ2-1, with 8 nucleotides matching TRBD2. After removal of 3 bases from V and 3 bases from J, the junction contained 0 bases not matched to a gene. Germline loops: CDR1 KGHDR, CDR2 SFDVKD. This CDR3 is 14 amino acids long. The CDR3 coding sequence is TGTGCCACCAGTGATAGCGGGGGCTACAATGAGCAGTTCTTC. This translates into CATSDSGGYNEQFF.

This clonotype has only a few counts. The CDR3 DNA reads as TGTGCCAGCAGTTACTCGCCGACCTCAGATACGCAGTATTTT. It codes for CASSYSPTSDTQYF. V and J are TRBV6-2 or TRBV6-3 and TRBJ2-3; D unresolved. Germline CDR1 reads MNHEY; CDR2 reads SVGEGT. The CDR3 is made up of 14 amino acids. V lost 0 bases, J lost 4 bases, and 8 bases lay in between.

The CDR3 region has the DNA TGCGCCAGCAGCTATTATCCAAAGGAGACCCAGTACTTC. Translated: CASSYYPKETQYF. V is TRBV5-1 and J is TRBJ2-5; unclear D gene. Trimming stripped 3 bases from V and 5 bases from J, with 11 bases between. The germline V gene encodes CDR1 SGHRS and CDR2 YFSETQ. This CDR3 is built from 13 residues.

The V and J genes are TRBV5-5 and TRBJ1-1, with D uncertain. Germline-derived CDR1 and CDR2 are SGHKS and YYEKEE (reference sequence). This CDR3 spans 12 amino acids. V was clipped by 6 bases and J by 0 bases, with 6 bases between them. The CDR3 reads CASNIMNTEAFF. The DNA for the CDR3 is TGTGCCAGCAATATAATGAACACTGAAGCTTTCTTT.